The rows below give T cell receptor beta chains drawn from one sample of a study of T cell responses to AZD1222 COVID-19 vaccine. The data were produced by immunoSEQ multiplex PCR, yet TCRdb's version contains in-frame clones alone and is incomplete. This table has 140,000 or so clones, 88% appearing once. Source: peripheral blood, taken 28 days after the second AZD1222 dose. Source of these receptors: an adult who received the AZD1222 COVID-19 vaccine. Each CDR3 is given with its conserved first and last residue. A D gene is named only where the DNA matches it firmly. Where a row states a size, it is once, few, many or the class of an expanded clone; other rows omit it.

v_gene	j_gene	d_gene	abundance	CDR3nt	CDR3aa
TRBV7-2	TRBJ1-5	.	.	TGTGCCAGCAGCTACGAGACGGGGGTCAATCAGCCCCAGCATTTT	CASSYETGVNQPQHF
TRBV19	TRBJ1-5	TRBD1	few	TGTGCCAGTACCCCTTCCCGGGACAGGGGGCGCAATCAGCCCCAGCATTTT	CASTPSRDRGRNQPQHF
TRBV3-1/TRBV3-2	TRBJ1-4	.	.	TGTGCCAGCAGCCAAGATAGGGAGGGGATGGTGTTTTTT	CASSQDREGMVFF
TRBV15	TRBJ1-5	.	.	TGTGCCACCTCCCCCAGTAGCAATCAGCCCCAGCATTTT	CATSPSSNQPQHF
TRBV28	TRBJ1-2	.	.	TGTGCCAGCAACCCATCAAGACTGGGATGGGGTGGCTACACCTTC	CASNPSRLGWGGYTF
TRBV13	TRBJ1-6	.	.	TGTGCCAGCAGCCGAGACAGAAATAATTCACCCCTCCACTTT	CASSRDRNNSPLHF
TRBV2	TRBJ2-5	.	.	TGTGCCAGCATCCCTGCGGGCCGCCAAGAGACCCAGTACTTC	CASIPAGRQETQYF
TRBV11-2	TRBJ1-2	.	.	TGTGCCAGCAGCTTAGACAGGGTAGGAGGCTACACCTTC	CASSLDRVGGYTF
TRBV6-5	TRBJ1-3	.	.	TGTGCCAGCGGGACGGGATTTAACTCTGGAAACACCATATATTTT	CASGTGFNSGNTIYF
TRBV7-7	TRBJ2-7	TRBD2	.	TGTGCTAGCAGCCCTAACCTGGGACTAGCGGGTACATACGAGCAGTACTTC	CASSPNLGLAGTYEQYF
TRBV6-5	TRBJ1-1	.	.	TGTGCCAGTCAAACCTCCTCGGCCACTGAAGCTTTCTTT	CASQTSSATEAFF
TRBV25-1	TRBJ2-5	TRBD2	.	TGTGCCAGCAGTAGGGCCGGGACTAGCGGGAGGATAGGAGAGACCCAGTACTTC	CASSRAGTSGRIGETQYF
TRBV4-2	TRBJ1-1	.	.	TGTGCCAGCAGCCCCCAGCGGGTAGACTTAGGTGAAGCTTTCTTT	CASSPQRVDLGEAFF
TRBV5-1	TRBJ2-3	TRBD1	once	TGCGCCAGCAGCCGGATGGGACAGGGGAGAGATACGCAGTATTTT	CASSRMGQGRDTQYF
TRBV4-1	TRBJ2-1	TRBD2	.	TGCGCCAGCAGCCCAACAAGCGGGAGGCGGGACAATGAGCAGTTCTTC	CASSPTSGRRDNEQFF
TRBV2	TRBJ2-1	.	.	TGTGCCAGCAGTGAAAGGTCCCGTCGACAAGGTGAGCAGTTCTTC	CASSERSRRQGEQFF
TRBV7-9	TRBJ2-1	.	.	TGTGCCAGCAGCTTAGCGGCTAGCATAGATGAGCAGTTCTTC	CASSLAASIDEQFF
TRBV9	TRBJ1-1	.	once	TGTGCCAGCAGCGTATTTGGGGAGGGGAGCACTGAAGCTTTCTTT	CASSVFGEGSTEAFF
TRBV3-1/TRBV3-2	TRBJ1-2	.	.	TGTGCCAGCAGCCAAGAAAAGGGGTCCGCTAACTATGGCTACACCTTC	CASSQEKGSANYGYTF
TRBV19	TRBJ2-1	.	.	TGTGCCAGTAGTATAGGCAGGGGCATCTACAATGAGCAGTTCTTC	CASSIGRGIYNEQFF
TRBV6-2/TRBV6-3	TRBJ2-7	TRBD2	.	TGTGCCAGCAGTTACCGCGGGGGGTCCCCTATCGAGCAGTACTTC	CASSYRGGSPIEQYF
TRBV28	TRBJ2-5	TRBD1	.	TGTGCCAGCAGCCGGACAGGGAGGGAGACCCAGTACTTC	CASSRTGRETQYF
TRBV5-4	TRBJ2-1	TRBD2	once	TGTGCCAGCAGCCTTCGGACTAGCGGGATCAATGAGCAGTTCTTC	CASSLRTSGINEQFF
TRBV28	TRBJ2-7	TRBD2	.	TGTGCCAGCAGTTCCCCGGGACTAGCGGGAGTGTACGAGCAGTACTTC	CASSSPGLAGVYEQYF
TRBV5-1	TRBJ2-7	.	.	TGCGCCAGCAGCTTGGCCCAGGGCTCCTACGAGCAGTACTTC	CASSLAQGSYEQYF
TRBV19	TRBJ2-4	TRBD2	once	TGTGCCAGTAGTAATAAACCGGGACTAGCGGGAGTGGGAGCCAAAAACATTCAGTACTTC	CASSNKPGLAGVGAKNIQYF
TRBV30	TRBJ2-7	.	once	TGTGCCGCCCAAAGGAGAACGCCGGGTTCCTACGAGCAGTACTTC	CAAQRRTPGSYEQYF
TRBV6-5	TRBJ2-7	.	.	TGTGCCAGCAGTTATTCCCCAGGAGCCTACGAGCAGTACTTC	CASSYSPGAYEQYF
TRBV5-1	TRBJ2-7	TRBD1	.	TGCGCCAGCAGCTCGGACAGGGGGCGAGTGAAGCAGTACTTC	CASSSDRGRVKQYF
TRBV6-1	TRBJ2-5	.	.	TGTGCCAGCAGTGAAGATGGAGAGCGGGTCGCCCAGTACTTC	CASSEDGERVAQYF
TRBV12-3/TRBV12-4	TRBJ2-7	TRBD1	.	TGTGCCAGCAGTTCTGGGACAGGGAGAGAGCAGTACTTC	CASSSGTGREQYF